This T cell receptor beta chain was identified in a study of CD8+ T cells in alopecia areata. Germline V gene data show CDR1 as LNHDA and CDR2 as SQIVND (reference sequence). Trimming shortened V by 7 bases and J by 7 bases, and 20 bases separated the two germline ends. The CDR3 has 15 residues. Regarding the study as a whole: Among the cells sequenced in scalp samples are also the resident alphabeta T cells of normal skin.

This sample's treatment: oral pan-JAK inhibitor, 5-10 mg twice daily. This clone was counted a few times. As yet, its antigen is unknown. It was cDNA, reverse transcribed from extracted RNA, that served as the sequencing template. Clones were read by immunoSEQ multiplex PCR, and TCRdb kept only the in-frame ones, dropping some. The data contain some 120,000 clones, approximately 60% of them singletons. Sequenced here: CD4+ T cells sorted from blood, sampled at week 4, from a patient treated with tofacitinib. This chain connects TRBV19 to TRBJ2-1, with D perhaps matching TRBD1 or TRBD2 (5 bases each). The origin of this receptor is a human donor with alopecia areata. CDR3: CASKTTGTSRNEQFF. As DNA, the CDR3 is TGTGCCAGTAAAACAACCGGGACGAGTCGGAATGAGCAGTTCTTC.